In its sample, the clone carrying this T cell receptor beta chain was seen once. This specimen belongs to a study of identifying expanded T cells in peripheral blood. The data were produced by immunoSEQ multiplex PCR, yet TCRdb's version contains in-frame clones alone and is incomplete. The top ten clones hold about 3.9% of a sample with about 91,000 clones, roughly 86% of them seen once. After removal of 2 bases from V and 4 bases from J, the junction contained 5 bases not matched to a gene. This CDR3 has 15 amino acids. CDR1 SGDLS and CDR2 YYNGEE come from the germline V gene. This TCR came from a person aged 18 to 75 in good health. The material sequenced was blood. The chain links TRBV9 to TRBJ1-5, with 8 nucleotides matching TRBD1. This CDR3 reads CASSVGTGQNQPQHF. In DNA form, the CDR3 reads TGTGCCAGCAGCGTGGGGACAGGCCAAAATCAGCCCCAGCATTTT.